This T cell receptor delta chain was sequenced for a study of gamma-delta chains in newborns, infants, children. Study-level background: Innate gammadelta T cells reportedly expand polyclonally right after birth, driven by microbial exposure, per the title.

By share, this clone counts as medium-sized (0.01 to 0.1%). TCRdb reran clone calling via CATT on the reads. This repertoire shows several thousand delta-chain clones, about 4.6% found once; its top ten account for approximately 5%. The sample consisted of blood. This clonotype was sampled from a child who was a newborn, infant or young child, either healthy, febrile or measles-vaccinated (not recorded which).

CDR3 DNA: TGTGCTCTTGGGGAAATCGGCCTTCCTACTAGTCTACTGACTACTATTGTACTGGGGGATACCCTCTACACCGATAAACTCATCTTT. It codes for CALGEIGLPTSLLTTIVLGDTLYTDKLIF. The chain is built from TRDV1 and TRDJ1; 12 bases fit TRDD3. The ends lost 2 bases at V and 0 bases at J; junction bases unmatched: 40. Germline values: CDR1 TSWWSYY, CDR2 QGS. This CDR3 contains 29 residues.